This T cell receptor beta chain originates from a study of patients and donors after allogeneic stem cell transplantation. In TCRdb, the RT-PCR reads were re-called with MiXCR into one record per CDR3 protein. The profile shows approximately 160,000 distinct CDR3 sequences, around 30% of them singletons. The CDR3 is 14 residues long. The germline V gene encodes CDR1 SGHRS and CDR2 YFSETQ. Trimming removed 8 bases from V and 1 base from J, with 12 bases in between. The source of this sequence is a human donor who was either an allogeneic HSCT recipient or a stem cell or donor lymphocyte infusion donor (not recorded which). It is not recorded whose cells these are; they may come from a transplant donor. This chain links TRBV5-1 with TRBJ2-2, with a tentative D call TRBD1 (6 bases). The sample was blood, either unsorted or a sorted T cell fraction (not recorded which). The CDR3 is CASAIQGNTGELFF. The CDR3 DNA sequence: TGCGCCAGTGCCATACAGGGGAACACCGGGGAGCTGTTTTTT.